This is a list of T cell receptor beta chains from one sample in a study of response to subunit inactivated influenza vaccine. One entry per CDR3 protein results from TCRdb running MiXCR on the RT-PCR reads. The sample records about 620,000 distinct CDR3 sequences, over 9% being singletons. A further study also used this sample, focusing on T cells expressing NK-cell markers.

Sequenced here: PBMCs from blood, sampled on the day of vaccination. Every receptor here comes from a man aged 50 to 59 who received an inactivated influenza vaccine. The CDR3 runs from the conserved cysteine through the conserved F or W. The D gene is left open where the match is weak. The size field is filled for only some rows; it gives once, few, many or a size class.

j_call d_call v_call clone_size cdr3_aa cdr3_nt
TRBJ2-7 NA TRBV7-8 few CASSFTSTAYEQYF TGTGCCAGCAGCTTTACCAGTACCGCCTACGAGCAGTACTTC
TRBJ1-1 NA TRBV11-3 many CASSRSGGTEAFF TGTGCCAGCAGCCGAAGTGGCGGCACTGAAGCTTTCTTT
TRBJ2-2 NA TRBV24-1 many CATSDFSSLFF TGTGCCACCAGTGATTTCAGCTCCCTGTTTTTT
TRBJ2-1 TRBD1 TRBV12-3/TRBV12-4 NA CASSPGDRAAEQFF TGTGCCAGCAGTCCCGGAGACAGGGCGGCTGAGCAGTTCTTC
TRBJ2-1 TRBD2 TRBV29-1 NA CSVDPGGRTWNEQFF TGCAGCGTTGATCCGGGCGGGAGAACCTGGAATGAGCAGTTCTTC
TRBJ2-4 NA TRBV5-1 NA CASSPDPTRNTKNIQYF TGCGCCAGCAGCCCGGACCCTACTCGAAACACCAAAAACATTCAGTACTTC
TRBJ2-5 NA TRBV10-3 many CAISDYYRDPKETQYF TGTGCCATCAGTGATTATTACAGGGATCCAAAAGAGACCCAGTACTTC
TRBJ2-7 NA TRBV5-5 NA CASSLPDPYEQYF TGTGCCAGCAGCTTGCCAGATCCCTACGAGCAGTACTTC
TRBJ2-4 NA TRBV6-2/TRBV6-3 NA CASSPYGRGVGELAKNIQYF TGTGCCAGCAGTCCCTACGGCCGCGGAGTGGGCGAACTAGCCAAAAACATTCAGTACTTC
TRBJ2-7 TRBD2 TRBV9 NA CASSPWTSGGSEQYF TGTGCCAGCAGCCCGTGGACTAGCGGGGGGAGTGAGCAGTACTTC
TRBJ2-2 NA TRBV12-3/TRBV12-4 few CASIDGNTGELFF TGTGCCAGCATCGACGGTAACACCGGGGAGCTGTTTTTT
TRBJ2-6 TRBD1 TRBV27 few CASSRGTAYVLTF TGTGCCAGCAGCCGAGGGACAGCCTACGTCCTGACTTTC
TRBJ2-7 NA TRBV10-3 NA CAISGVDRFEEQYF TGTGCCATCAGTGGAGTGGACAGATTTGAGGAGCAGTACTTC
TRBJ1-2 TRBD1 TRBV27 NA CASSSAGGAFGYTF TGTGCCAGCAGTTCGGCAGGGGGCGCGTTTGGCTACACCTTC
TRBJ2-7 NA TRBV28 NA CASSLIGGTWYEQYF TGTGCCAGCAGTTTGATCGGGGGCACTTGGTACGAGCAGTACTTC
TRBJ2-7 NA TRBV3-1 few CASSQDRPLTGRSSYEQYF TGTGCCAGCAGCCAAGATAGACCGCTAACGGGTCGAAGCTCCTACGAGCAGTACTTC
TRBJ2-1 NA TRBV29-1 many CSVEPYNEQFF TGCAGCGTTGAACCCTACAATGAGCAGTTCTTC
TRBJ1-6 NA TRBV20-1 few CSAPRGGNFSPLHF TGCAGTGCCCCTAGGGGAGGGAACTTTTCACCCCTCCACTTT
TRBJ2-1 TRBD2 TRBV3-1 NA CASSPRGGPNWEQFF TGTGCCAGCAGCCCCCGGGGAGGGCCTAATTGGGAGCAGTTCTTC
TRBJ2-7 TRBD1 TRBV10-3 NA CAISEPGQGIHEQYF TGTGCCATCAGTGAGCCGGGACAGGGAATACACGAGCAGTACTTC
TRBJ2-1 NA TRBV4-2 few CASSQDGAYNEQFF TGTGCCAGCAGCCAAGATGGGGCCTACAATGAGCAGTTCTTC
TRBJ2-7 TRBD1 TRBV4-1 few CASSRGPGQPYEQYF TGCGCCAGCAGCCGGGGTCCGGGACAGCCTTACGAGCAGTACTTC
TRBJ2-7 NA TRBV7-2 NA CASSLGRQDEQYF TGTGCCAGCAGCTTAGGGCGGCAAGACGAGCAGTACTTC
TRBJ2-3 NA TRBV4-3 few CASSQGGTTDTQYF TGCGCCAGCAGCCAAGGCGGGACCACAGATACGCAGTATTTT
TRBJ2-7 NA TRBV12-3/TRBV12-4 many CASSLGGSIGEQYF TGTGCCAGCAGTTTAGGTGGCTCCATAGGGGAGCAGTACTTC
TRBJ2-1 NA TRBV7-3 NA CASSLAGHFGNEQFF TGTGCCAGCAGCTTAGCGGGACACTTTGGCAATGAGCAGTTCTTC
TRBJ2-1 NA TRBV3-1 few CASSQGAVGTGNREQFF TGTGCCAGCAGCCAAGGGGCGGTCGGGACGGGAAACAGGGAGCAGTTCTTC